The 10 T cell receptor beta chains listed next were all sequenced from one sample in a study of T cells in Graves' hyperthyroidism and ophthalmopathy. Amplification of TCR beta CDR3 regions was performed using RNA transcripts as template. In the first-round RT-PCR of the TCR CDR3, the HTBI primer set was used. TCRdb reprocessed the multiplex PCR reads with MiXCR, giving one entry per CDR3 protein. Seen here are almost 600,000 distinct CDR3 sequences, 46% observed once, and the top ten hold more than 7%. The sequencing sample was made of peripheral blood or thyroid tissue (not recorded which). All receptors derive from a young woman with Graves' hyperthyroidism.

For this clonotype: This may be a read error, as it is one base from a much larger clone. This rearrangement joins TRBV7-9 to TRBJ1-1; a possible D gene is TRBD1 (6 bases). The CDR3 runs to 15 residues. Per the germline V gene, CDR1 is SEHNR and CDR2 is FQNEAQ (reference sequence). Trimming left V 1 base short and J 4 bases short, with 13 bases between. This chain's CDR3 is CASSLDGGAVTEAFF. For the CDR3, the DNA is TGTGCCAGCAGCTTAGACGGGGGCGCGGTCACTGAAGCTTTCTTT. Full variable domain (rest looked up from reference TRBV7-9 and TRBJ1-1): DTGVSQNPRHKITKRGQNVTFRCDPISEHNRLYWYRQTLGQGPEFLTYFQNEAQLEKSRLLSDRFSAERPKGSFSTLEIQRTEQGDSAMYLCASSLDGGAVTEAFFGQGTRLTVV.

V gene TRBV6-5 combines with J gene TRBJ2-5; 7 bases are a match to TRBD2. CDR1 and CDR2 from the germline V gene are MNHEY and SVGAGI. Trimming cost V 2 bases and J 5 bases; bases outside gene matches: 14. The length of the CDR3 is 17 residues. CDR3 sequence: CASSYTLGRENRETQYF. Written as DNA, the CDR3 is TGTGCCAGCAGTTACACGTTAGGGCGGGAGAACAGGGAGACCCAGTACTTC.

This chain links TRBV9 with TRBJ2-5, with unresolved D. The CDR3 has 10 amino acids. CDR1 and CDR2 (germline): SGDLS, YYNGEE. For the CDR3, the DNA is TGTACCTATCGACGGCAGACCCAGTACTTC. Encoded protein: CTYRRQTQYF.

The chain carries TRBV29-1 and TRBJ1-4; 7 bases match TRBD1. This CDR3 has 16 amino acids. CDR1 and CDR2 from the germline V gene are SQVTM and ANQGSEA. Trimming at V came to 6 bases and at J to 0 bases, leaving 10 bases not matched to a gene. The CDR3 loop is CSVPTGAGTTNEKLFF. In DNA form, the CDR3 reads TGCAGCGTCCCCACAGGGGCAGGAACAACTAATGAAAAACTGTTTTTT.

V is TRBV29-1 and J is TRBJ1-5; TRBD1 matches at 10 bases. J gave up 4 bases and V 7 bases, and 13 bases lay outside the gene matches. The germline CDR1 and CDR2 sequences are SQVTM and ANQGSEA. The CDR3 runs 16 residues. Here the CDR3 DNA reads TGCAGCGCCTCATACTCGGGACAGGGGAAGAATCAGCCCCAGCATTTT. This encodes CSASYSGQGKNQPQHF.

The table lists this clonotype with a count of one. The V gene is TRBV24-1, the J gene TRBJ2-1, with TRBD1 matching 10 bases. The germline V gene has CDR1 KGHDR and CDR2 SFDVKD. This CDR3 comprises 14 residues. The junction had 4 bases not matched to a gene; V was cut back by 6 bases and J by 6 bases. CDR3 residues: CATSRTGGSNEQFF. CDR3 nucleotides: TGTGCCACCAGTAGGACAGGGGGGTCCAATGAGCAGTTCTTC.

A word on this clonotype: The CDR3 does not end in the conserved phenylalanine or tryptophan, so this is likely a read error. The CDR3 protein is CASTLRLITSYEQYL. The CDR3 nucleotides are TGTGCCAGCACTCTAAGACTGATAACCTCCTACGAGCAGTACTTA. J is TRBJ2-7 and V is TRBV6-5; D remains ambiguous. V was pared by 7 bases and J by 0 bases, with 16 bases between. Germline assignment: CDR1 MNHEY and CDR2 SVGAGI. CDR3 length equals 15 residues.

This clonotype has ten or more counts. The rearrangement uses TRBV2 and TRBJ2-2; the D is unclear. CDR1 SNHLY and CDR2 FYNNEI come from the germline V gene. CDR3 size: 14 residues. Trimming stripped 6 bases from V and 0 bases from J, with 8 bases between. This chain's CDR3 is CASSVTANTGELFF. CDR3 DNA sequence: TGTGCCAGCAGCGTTACGGCGAACACCGGGGAGCTGTTTTTT.

The sample holds many counts of this clonotype. J is TRBJ2-5 and V is TRBV19, with TRBD1 as a possible D gene (6 bases). The V end was cut by 2 bases, the J end by 2 bases, with 12 bases between. Germline CDR1 reads LNHDA; CDR2 reads SQIVND (reference sequence). The length of the CDR3 is 15 residues. DNA for the CDR3: TGTGCCAGTAGTATATCCCGGGGACATCAAGAGACCCAGTACTTC. Protein product: CASSISRGHQETQYF.

This clonotype was detected ten times or more. The genes are TRBV20-1 and TRBJ1-2, with 10 bases matching TRBD1. The ends lost 6 bases at V and 4 bases at J; junction bases unmatched: 8. This CDR3 is 14 amino acids long. Germline V gene sequence: CDR1 DFQATT, CDR2 SNEGSKA (reference sequence). The CDR3, as DNA: TGCAGTGCAAGCTCGACAGGGGGCCTCTATGGCTACACCTTC. As protein: CSASSTGGLYGYTF.